This T cell receptor (beta chain) was recovered during a study of T-cell reconstitution after alpha-beta-depleted transplantation in children. Study results and caveats: Several hundred rapidly expanded clones from non-depleted graft cells reportedly supplied alpha-beta T cells about two months post-transplant. When one year had passed after transplant, most T-cell counts and diversity came from newly produced T cells.

During its preparation, the TCRbeta library received unique molecular identifiers. MiXCR, run by TCRdb on the PCR reads, gives a single entry per CDR3 protein. The sample comprises about 980,000 distinct CDR3 sequences, about 29% of which are singletons, and over 25% rests with the top ten. Germline-derived CDR1 and CDR2 are SGHRS and YFSETQ. After removal of 0 bases from V and 5 bases from J, the junction contained 5 bases not matched to a gene. This CDR3 spans 16 amino acids. This clonotype occurred a few times. No antigen is known for it. The sample consisted of PBMCs, mostly from graft donor cells, taken 360 days after TCRalphabeta/CD19-depleted stem cell transplant. The chain is built from TRBV5-1 and TRBJ2-7; TRBD2 agrees at 13 bases. The receptor comes from a boy under three years old who had a stem cell transplant for SCID, so the T cells may come from the graft donor. In DNA, the CDR3 is TGCGCCAGCAGCTTGGTCACTAGCGGGGGGGCCCACGAGCAGTACTTC. This sequence encodes CASSLVTSGGAHEQYF.